Here is one T cell receptor beta chain with its context. The sample belongs to a study of blood T cell repertoires in COVID-19. At the level of the study: COVID-19 samples from acute and convalescent phases originated in the United States, Italy and Spain.

The CDR3 spans 14 residues. Germline lookup yields CDR1 ENHRY and CDR2 SYGVKD. After removal of 3 bases from V and 6 bases from J, the junction contained 6 bases not matched to a gene. Sequenced by immunoSEQ multiplex PCR; TCRdb stores in-frame clones only, minus some. The table records around 72,000 clones, 70% to 90% of them present only once. The V call is TRBV10-3, the J call TRBJ1-2; TRBD1 aligns across 8 bases. Sequenced input: peripheral blood. This clonotype was sampled from a woman over 75 with acute or convalescent COVID-19. This CDR3 is CAISEFQGADGYTF. CDR3 coding DNA: TGTGCCATCAGTGAATTTCAGGGGGCGGATGGCTACACCTTC.